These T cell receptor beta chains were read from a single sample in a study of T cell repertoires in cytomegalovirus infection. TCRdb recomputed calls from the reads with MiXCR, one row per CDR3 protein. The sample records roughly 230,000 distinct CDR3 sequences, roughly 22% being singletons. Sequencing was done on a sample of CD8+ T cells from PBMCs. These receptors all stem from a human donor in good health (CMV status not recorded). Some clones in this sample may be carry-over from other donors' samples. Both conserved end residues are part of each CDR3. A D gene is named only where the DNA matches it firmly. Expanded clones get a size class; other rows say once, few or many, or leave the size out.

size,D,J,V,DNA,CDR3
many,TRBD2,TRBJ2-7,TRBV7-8,TGTGCCAGCAGCCCTGGACTAGCAACCTACGAGCAGTACTTC,CASSPGLATYEQYF
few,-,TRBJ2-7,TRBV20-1,TGCAGTGCTAGTACGAGGCCCTACGAGCAGTACTTC,CSASTRPYEQYF
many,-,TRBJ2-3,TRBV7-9,TGTGCCAGCAGTTCGGCAGGATCAGATTACACAGATACGCAGTATTTT,CASSSAGSDYTDTQYF
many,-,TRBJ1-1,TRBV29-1,TGCAGCGTCGACGACAGCATGAACACTGAAGCTTTCTTT,CSVDDSMNTEAFF
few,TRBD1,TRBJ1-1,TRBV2,TGTGCCAGCAGTCATTCGCGGACAGGGCCGATGAACACTGAAGCTTTCTTT,CASSHSRTGPMNTEAFF
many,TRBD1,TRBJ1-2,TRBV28,TGTGCCAGCAGTACTCCCCAGGGGGCGAGGGTAGACTATGGCTACACCTTC,CASSTPQGARVDYGYTF
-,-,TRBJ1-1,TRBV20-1,TGCAGTGCTAGAGATCGAAACAGGTTGAACACTGAAGCTTTCTTT,CSARDRNRLNTEAFF
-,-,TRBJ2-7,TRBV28,TGTGCCAGCAGCGATCAGGGTTCCTACGAGCAGTACTTC,CASSDQGSYEQYF
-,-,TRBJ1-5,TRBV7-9,TGTGCCAGCAGCTTAATAGACAATCAGCCCCAGCATTTT,CASSLIDNQPQHF
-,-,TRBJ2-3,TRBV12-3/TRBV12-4,TGTGCCAGTTCTCTAGGATCACTAGCAAGGGATACGCAGTATTTT,CASSLGSLARDTQYF
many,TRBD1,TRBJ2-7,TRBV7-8,TGTGCCAGCAGCTTAGGGACAGGGGTTTTCGACGAGCAGTACTTC,CASSLGTGVFDEQYF
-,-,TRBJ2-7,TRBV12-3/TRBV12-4,TGTGCCAGCAGTCCTGCGGGAAAGGGGTCCTACGAGCAGTACTTC,CASSPAGKGSYEQYF
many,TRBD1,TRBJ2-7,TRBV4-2,TGTGCCAGCAGCACGGGACAGGGGAAATACGAGCAGTACTTC,CASSTGQGKYEQYF
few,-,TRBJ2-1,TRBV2,TGTGCCAGCAGCACTAGAAACGTAAATGAGCAGTTCTTC,CASSTRNVNEQFF
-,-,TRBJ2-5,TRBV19,TGTGCCAGTGAACCTCCAAACGGAGAGACCCAGTACTTC,CASEPPNGETQYF
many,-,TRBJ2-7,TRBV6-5,TGTGCCAGCAGTTACTCCCCCTTCGGGACACTTTACGAGCAGTACTTC,CASSYSPFGTLYEQYF
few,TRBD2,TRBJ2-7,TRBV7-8,TGTGCCAGCAGCCCAGCGGGGAGGGTTTTTATCTACGAGCAGTACTTC,CASSPAGRVFIYEQYF
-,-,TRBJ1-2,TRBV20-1,TGCAGTGCTAGAGATGGCGGAGGGACGGGGTATGGCTACACCTTC,CSARDGGGTGYGYTF
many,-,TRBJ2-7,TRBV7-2,TGTGCCAGCAGCCACCTCTTCTCCTACGAGCAGTACTTC,CASSHLFSYEQYF
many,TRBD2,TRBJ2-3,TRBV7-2,TGTGCCAGCAGCTCGCTAGCGGGGGGGTACACAGATACGCAGTATTTT,CASSSLAGGYTDTQYF
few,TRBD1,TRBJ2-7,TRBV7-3,TGTGCCAGCAGCTTGGGACAGCGCTATCCCTACGAGCAGTACTTC,CASSLGQRYPYEQYF
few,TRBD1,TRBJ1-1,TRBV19,TGTGCCAGCCGACAGGGTGGGATAACTGAAGCTTTCTTT,CASRQGGITEAFF
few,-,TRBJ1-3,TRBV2,TGTGCCAGCAAGGTCGGACAGAGTTCTGGAAACACCATATATTTT,CASKVGQSSGNTIYF
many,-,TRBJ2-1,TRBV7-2,TGTGCCAGCAGCTTAGGTATGCATGAGCAGTTCTTC,CASSLGMHEQFF
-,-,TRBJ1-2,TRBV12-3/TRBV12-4,TGTGCCAGCAGCACAGGTCTTTATGGCTACACCTTC,CASSTGLYGYTF
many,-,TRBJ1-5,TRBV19,TGTGCCAGTACCCCGTGGGGGAATCAGCCCCAGCATTTT,CASTPWGNQPQHF
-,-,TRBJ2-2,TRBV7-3,TGTGCCAGCAGCTTCTCCAGGGATACCGGGGAGCTGTTTTTT,CASSFSRDTGELFF
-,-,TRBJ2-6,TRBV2,TGTGCCAGCAGGACGGATTCTGGGGCCAACGTCCTGACTTTC,CASRTDSGANVLTF
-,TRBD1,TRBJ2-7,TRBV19,TGTGCCAGTAGTATGAGTGGGACAGGGCTGGGAGAGCAGTACTTC,CASSMSGTGLGEQYF
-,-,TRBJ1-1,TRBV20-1,TGCAGTGCTACAAGGGCCTACAGCGCTGAAGCTTTCTTT,CSATRAYSAEAFF
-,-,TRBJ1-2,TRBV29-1,TGCAGCGTTTCGACAGGCTACAGTCTGGATGGCTACACCTTC,CSVSTGYSLDGYTF
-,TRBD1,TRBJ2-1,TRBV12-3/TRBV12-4,TGTGCCAGCAGTAACCAGGACAGGGGTGACACCTACAATGAGCAGTTCTTC,CASSNQDRGDTYNEQFF
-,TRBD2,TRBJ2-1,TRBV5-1,TGCGCCAGCAGCGTGGGACTAGCGGGGGGCTACAATGAGCAGTTCTTC,CASSVGLAGGYNEQFF
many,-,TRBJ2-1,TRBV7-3,TGTGCCAGCAGCCGGGGACTTCGAATGGATGAGCAGTTCTTC,CASSRGLRMDEQFF
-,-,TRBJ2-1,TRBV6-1,TGTGCCAGCAGGGAGGGGGGGGTAAGAGATGAGCAGTTCTTC,CASREGGVRDEQFF
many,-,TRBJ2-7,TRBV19,TGTGCCAGTTCAACCCCCGGGGGAACCAACTCGTACTTC,CASSTPGGTNSYF
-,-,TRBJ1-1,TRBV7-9,TGTGCCAGCAGCACTCCAGGTCTCACTGAAGCTTTCTTT,CASSTPGLTEAFF
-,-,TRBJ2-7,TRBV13,TGTGCCAGCACCGTGTCAGACCTGGGCTACGAGCAGTACTTC,CASTVSDLGYEQYF
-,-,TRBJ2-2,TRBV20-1,TGCAGTGCTAGAGATCCAGGGTTTGACACCGGGGAGCTGTTTTTT,CSARDPGFDTGELFF
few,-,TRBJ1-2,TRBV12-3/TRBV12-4,TGTGCCAGCAGGGGGTCTTCCTATGGCTACACCTTC,CASRGSSYGYTF
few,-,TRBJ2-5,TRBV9,TGTGCCAGCAGCGTAGGGGGGGCGCGGGAGACCCAGTACTTC,CASSVGGARETQYF
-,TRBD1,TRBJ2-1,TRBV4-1,TGCGCCAGCAGCCAAGCCGGGACAGGGCCCCCAGGCAATGAGCAGTTCTTC,CASSQAGTGPPGNEQFF
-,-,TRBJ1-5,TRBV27,TGTGCCAGCAGTTTAACTCAGGGAGGGGATCAGCCCCAGCATTTT,CASSLTQGGDQPQHF
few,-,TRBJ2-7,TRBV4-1,TGCGCCAGCAGCCAAGATATCGACGCCCGCTACGAGCAGTACTTC,CASSQDIDARYEQYF
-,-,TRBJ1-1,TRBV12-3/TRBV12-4,TGTGCCAGCAGTTTCCGGCTTCGGACACCTTTCTTT,CASSFRLRTPFF
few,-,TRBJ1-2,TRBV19,TGTGCCAGTAGTATCGCAGTTGAAGATGGCTACACCTTC,CASSIAVEDGYTF
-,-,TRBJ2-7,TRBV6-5,TGTGCCAGCAGTTACTCCGACACCGACGAGCAGTACTTC,CASSYSDTDEQYF
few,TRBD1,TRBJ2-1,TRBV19,TGTGCCAGTAACCCGACAGGGTCGTACAATGAGCAGTTCTTC,CASNPTGSYNEQFF
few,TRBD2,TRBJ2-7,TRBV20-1,TGCAGTGCTAGAGATGCAGCGGGGCAAACCTACGAGCAGTACTTC,CSARDAAGQTYEQYF
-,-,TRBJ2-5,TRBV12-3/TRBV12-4,TGTGCCAGCAGTTTGAACCCCCTGGTAGGGCAGTACCAAGAGACCCAGTACTTC,CASSLNPLVGQYQETQYF
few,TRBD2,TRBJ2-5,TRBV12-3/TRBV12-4,TGTGCCAGCAGCGTAGCGGGGGGCGGAGAGACCCAGTACTTC,CASSVAGGGETQYF
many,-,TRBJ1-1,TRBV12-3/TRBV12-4,TGTGCCAGCATCTCCCACCGGGGGGTCACTGAAGCTTTCTTT,CASISHRGVTEAFF
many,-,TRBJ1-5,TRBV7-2,TGTGCCAGCAGCTTAGCCCCCAATCAGCCCCAGCATTTT,CASSLAPNQPQHF
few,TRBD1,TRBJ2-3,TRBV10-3,TGTGCCATCCGAGGCGGACAGGGACCAGATACGCAGTATTTT,CAIRGGQGPDTQYF
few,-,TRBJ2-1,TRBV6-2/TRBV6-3,TGTGCCAGCAGTTACTTGACAGCTTACAATGAGCAGTTCTTC,CASSYLTAYNEQFF
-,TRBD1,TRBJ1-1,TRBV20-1,TGCAGTGCTCGGGACAGGGGAATTGAAGCTTTCTTT,CSARDRGIEAFF
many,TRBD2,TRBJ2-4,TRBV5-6,TGTGCCAGCAGTCGCCTAGCGGACCCCAAAAACATTCAGTACTTC,CASSRLADPKNIQYF
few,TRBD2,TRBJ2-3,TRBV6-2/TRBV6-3,TGTGCCAGCAGTTACTCGCGGGGGGGCGCAGATACGCAGTATTTT,CASSYSRGGADTQYF